This TCR beta chain appears in the sequencing data of a study of blood T cell repertoires in COVID-19. The method was immunoSEQ multiplex PCR; TCRdb's version includes in-frame clones alone and lacks a portion of them. This sample has just over 250,000 clones, with around 84% found just once. Trimming removed 8 bases from V and 2 bases from J, with 15 bases in between. The CDR3 runs 14 residues. CDR1 LNHDA and CDR2 SQIVND come from the germline V gene (reference sequence). Donors were grouped by their self-reported clinical history. Specimen: PBMCs or T cells enriched from blood (not recorded which). This TCR came from a man aged 25-45 years with acute COVID-19. The genes are TRBV19 and TRBJ2-5; a weak D match, TRBD2 (7 bases). The CDR3, as DNA: TGTGCCAGTTCGACGGGGGGCTCACAAGAGACCCAGTACTTC. As protein: CASSTGGSQETQYF.